The next 3 T cell receptor beta chains were all read from a single sample in a study of vaccination and CD4 T cells after COVID-19 (dated by TCRdb to 2022 to 2024). The library was made by PCR. TCRdb lists the instrument as Illumina iSeq 100. At the Johns Hopkins FTIC core, DNA from the cultured CD4+ T cells underwent TCR sequencing with the Oncomine TCR Beta short-read assay. TCRdb cleaned the public reads at Q25 with fastp, built clones with MiXCR and kept in-frame beta chains. Here each entry gathers all rows of one CDR3 protein and keeps the most common genes and DNA. A total of 3,500 to 4,500 distinct CDR3 sequences appear in this sample, 15% to 20% of them only once. In total, the top ten clones hold more than 12% of the sample. These receptors' targets are unknown. Interpreted using the paper, the treatment or condition label stands for: approximately 11-day PBMC culture with coronavirus spike peptide pools or control peptides (ViraFEST assay).

The sequencing input was CD4+ T cells from blood, cultured in vitro. The receptors originated from a human donor who had recovered from COVID-19.

This clonotype was recorded once. This chain joins TRBV25-1 and TRBJ2-3; TRBD1 agrees at 8 bases. Germline trimming cut 1 base from V and 4 bases from J; bases unmatched to any gene: 10. The CDR3 spans 17 residues. Germline CDR1 MGHDK, CDR2 SYGVNS. The CDR3 DNA reads as TGTGCCAGCAGTGAATTCCCAGGACAGGGACGAGCAGATACGCAGTATTTT. Translation gives CASSEFPGQGRADTQYF. Together with reference TRBV25-1 and TRBJ2-3, the CDR3 gives the full variable domain: EADIYQTPRYLVIGTGKKITLECSQTMGHDKMYWYQQDPGMELHLIHYSYGVNSTEKGDLSSESTVSRIRTEHFPLTLESARPSHTSQYLCASSEFPGQGRADTQYFGPGTRLTVL.

The sample holds a few counts of this clonotype. This chain connects TRBV4-1 to TRBJ1-2; D remains ambiguous. V was clipped by 0 bases and J by 4 bases, with 12 bases between them. The CDR3 runs 15 residues. Looked up from germline, CDR1 is MGHRA and CDR2 is YSYEKL. Written as DNA, the CDR3 is TGCGCCAGCAGCCAAGATTTAACAGAAGGCTATGGCTACACCTTC. It encodes CASSQDLTEGYGYTF.

The chain carries TRBV11-1 and TRBJ2-2, with D tentatively TRBD1 (6 bases). Germline assignment: CDR1 SGHAT and CDR2 FQDESV (reference sequence). This CDR3 is 18 amino acids long. Trimming took 5 bases from V and 6 from J, leaving 25 bases between them. CDR3 region: CASSLPPGHRVGPGELFF. CDR3 bases: TGTGCCAGCAGCCTACCACCGGGACACAGGGTTGGGCCCGGGGAGCTGTTTTTT.